Listed below are T cell receptor beta chains from one sample, sequenced in a study of shared clonotypes between healthy human individuals. TCRdb's copy holds only in-frame clones and misses some; the assay was immunoSEQ multiplex PCR. There are under 2,500,000 clones in the sample; almost 96% occur only once, and about 0.13% lies in the top ten. Sequencing used naive CD4+ T cells sorted from blood. These receptors all stem from a man younger than 35 in good health. Each CDR3 is given with its conserved first and last residue. Fields, in order: J gene, clone size, D gene, V gene, CDR3 protein, CDR3 DNA. The D gene is left open where the match is weak. Expanded clones get a size class; other rows say once, few or many, or leave the size out.

j_gene: TRBJ1-5; abundance: NA; d_gene: NA; v_gene: TRBV5-8; CDR3aa: CASSFRGNQPQHF; CDR3nt: TGTGCCAGCAGCTTTAGGGGGAATCAGCCCCAGCATTTT
j_gene: TRBJ2-5; abundance: NA; d_gene: TRBD2; v_gene: TRBV25-1; CDR3aa: CASRTSGGQETQYF; CDR3nt: TGTGCCAGCAGGACTAGCGGGGGCCAAGAGACCCAGTACTTC
j_gene: TRBJ1-5; abundance: few; d_gene: NA; v_gene: TRBV11-2; CDR3aa: CASSLGTGNQPQHF; CDR3nt: TGTGCCAGCAGCTTAGGGACAGGCAATCAGCCCCAGCATTTT
j_gene: TRBJ1-4; abundance: NA; d_gene: NA; v_gene: TRBV6-6; CDR3aa: CASSSTGATNEKLFF; CDR3nt: TGTGCCAGCAGTTCCACAGGTGCAACTAATGAAAAACTGTTTTTT
j_gene: TRBJ1-4; abundance: NA; d_gene: NA; v_gene: TRBV6-5; CDR3aa: CASSRTTNEKLFF; CDR3nt: TGTGCCAGCAGCAGGACTACTAATGAAAAACTGTTTTTT
j_gene: TRBJ1-5; abundance: once; d_gene: TRBD1; v_gene: TRBV28; CDR3aa: CASSYLDRRNQPQHF; CDR3nt: TGTGCCAGCAGCTACCTGGACAGGCGCAATCAGCCCCAGCATTTT
j_gene: TRBJ2-2; abundance: NA; d_gene: NA; v_gene: TRBV7-9; CDR3aa: CASSSTGTTNTGELFF; CDR3nt: TGTGCCAGCAGCTCTACCGGGACAACGAACACCGGGGAGCTGTTTTTT
j_gene: TRBJ2-7; abundance: NA; d_gene: NA; v_gene: TRBV7-2; CDR3aa: CASSPERGNYEQYF; CDR3nt: TGTGCCAGCAGCCCGGAAAGGGGGAACTACGAGCAGTACTTC
j_gene: TRBJ1-5; abundance: NA; d_gene: TRBD1; v_gene: TRBV5-8; CDR3aa: CASNDQGANNQPQHF; CDR3nt: TGTGCCAGCAACGACCAGGGGGCGAACAATCAGCCCCAGCATTTT
j_gene: TRBJ2-5; abundance: NA; d_gene: NA; v_gene: TRBV18; CDR3aa: CASSPLSSVKETQYF; CDR3nt: TGTGCCAGCTCACCGCTTTCTAGCGTAAAAGAGACCCAGTACTTC
j_gene: TRBJ2-7; abundance: NA; d_gene: NA; v_gene: TRBV27; CDR3aa: CASSFIRDSYEQYF; CDR3nt: TGTGCCAGCAGTTTTATTAGGGACTCCTACGAGCAGTACTTC
j_gene: TRBJ1-6; abundance: NA; d_gene: NA; v_gene: TRBV5-4; CDR3aa: CASSTRAGNNSPLHF; CDR3nt: TGTGCCAGCAGCACCCGGGCAGGGAATAATTCACCCCTCCACTTT
j_gene: TRBJ1-4; abundance: NA; d_gene: NA; v_gene: TRBV4-1; CDR3aa: CASSPLLLEKLFF; CDR3nt: TGCGCCAGCAGCCCACTTCTGCTCGAAAAACTGTTTTTT
j_gene: TRBJ2-7; abundance: NA; d_gene: NA; v_gene: TRBV25-1; CDR3aa: CASSATRSGTLGEQYF; CDR3nt: TGTGCCAGCAGTGCAACCCGTAGCGGCACACTGGGGGAGCAGTACTTC
j_gene: TRBJ2-7; abundance: few; d_gene: TRBD2; v_gene: TRBV2; CDR3aa: CASRLAASYEQYF; CDR3nt: TGTGCCAGCCGACTAGCGGCCTCCTACGAGCAGTACTTC
j_gene: TRBJ2-7; abundance: NA; d_gene: TRBD1; v_gene: TRBV19; CDR3aa: CASSLAGTGTEQYF; CDR3nt: TGTGCCAGTAGTCTTGCCGGGACAGGGACCGAGCAGTACTTC
j_gene: TRBJ2-7; abundance: NA; d_gene: NA; v_gene: TRBV27; CDR3aa: CASSFQFGGEQYF; CDR3nt: TGTGCCAGCAGTTTCCAATTCGGTGGCGAGCAGTACTTC
j_gene: TRBJ2-7; abundance: NA; d_gene: NA; v_gene: TRBV5-1; CDR3aa: CASSRDLTSSYEQYF; CDR3nt: TGCGCCAGCAGCAGGGACCTAACGAGCTCCTACGAGCAGTACTTC
j_gene: TRBJ2-7; abundance: NA; d_gene: NA; v_gene: TRBV28; CDR3aa: CASSLASTGSYEQYF; CDR3nt: TGTGCCAGCAGTTTAGCCTCTACCGGGTCCTACGAGCAGTACTTC
j_gene: TRBJ1-5; abundance: NA; d_gene: NA; v_gene: TRBV27; CDR3aa: CASSLPGVRSQPQHF; CDR3nt: TGTGCCAGCAGTTTACCAGGGGTTAGGTCTCAGCCCCAGCATTTT
j_gene: TRBJ1-1; abundance: NA; d_gene: NA; v_gene: TRBV5-1; CDR3aa: CASSAGSGKNTEAFF; CDR3nt: TGCGCCAGCAGCGCAGGGTCGGGGAAGAACACTGAAGCTTTCTTT
j_gene: TRBJ2-2; abundance: NA; d_gene: TRBD1; v_gene: TRBV7-2; CDR3aa: CASSSRQGVSGELFF; CDR3nt: TGTGCCAGCAGCTCTCGACAGGGAGTGTCCGGGGAGCTGTTTTTT
j_gene: TRBJ1-1; abundance: NA; d_gene: NA; v_gene: TRBV5-4; CDR3aa: CASSEDSSYTEAFF; CDR3nt: TGTGCCAGCAGCGAGGACAGCTCATACACTGAAGCTTTCTTT
j_gene: TRBJ2-7; abundance: NA; d_gene: NA; v_gene: TRBV7-9; CDR3aa: CASSHSPF; CDR3nt: TGTGCCAGCAGCCACTCCCCCTTC
j_gene: TRBJ2-2; abundance: NA; d_gene: TRBD1; v_gene: TRBV28; CDR3aa: CAAGQGYTGELFF; CDR3nt: TGTGCCGCCGGACAGGGATACACCGGGGAGCTGTTTTTT
j_gene: TRBJ2-3; abundance: NA; d_gene: TRBD2; v_gene: TRBV28; CDR3aa: CASSSPGTSGIDTQYF; CDR3nt: TGTGCCAGCAGTTCCCCCGGGACTAGCGGGATTGATACGCAGTATTTT
j_gene: TRBJ2-7; abundance: NA; d_gene: TRBD2; v_gene: TRBV4-3; CDR3aa: CASSHGLAGELYEQYF; CDR3nt: TGCGCCAGCAGCCACGGACTAGCGGGAGAGCTCTACGAGCAGTACTTC
j_gene: TRBJ1-4; abundance: NA; d_gene: NA; v_gene: TRBV10-1; CDR3aa: CASSNGGSGKLFF; CDR3nt: TGCGCCAGCAGTAACGGGGGCTCGGGAAAACTGTTTTTT
j_gene: TRBJ2-1; abundance: NA; d_gene: NA; v_gene: TRBV7-3; CDR3aa: CASSLSQSTTEQFF; CDR3nt: TGTGCCAGCAGCTTATCCCAGTCCACAACGGAGCAGTTCTTC
j_gene: TRBJ2-7; abundance: once; d_gene: TRBD1; v_gene: TRBV6-6; CDR3aa: CASIDPGQGSYEQYF; CDR3nt: TGTGCCAGCATTGATCCGGGACAGGGGTCCTACGAGCAGTACTTC
j_gene: TRBJ2-5; abundance: once; d_gene: TRBD1; v_gene: TRBV19; CDR3aa: CASSIYRGETQYF; CDR3nt: TGTGCCAGTAGTATATACAGGGGCGAGACCCAGTACTTC
j_gene: TRBJ2-6; abundance: NA; d_gene: NA; v_gene: TRBV25-1; CDR3aa: CASSESQSGANVLTF; CDR3nt: TGTGCCAGCAGTGAATCTCAGTCTGGGGCCAACGTCCTGACTTTC
j_gene: TRBJ1-4; abundance: NA; d_gene: TRBD1; v_gene: TRBV4-1; CDR3aa: CASSHQGAREKLFF; CDR3nt: TGCGCCAGCAGCCATCAGGGGGCACGGGAAAAACTGTTTTTT
j_gene: TRBJ2-3; abundance: NA; d_gene: TRBD2; v_gene: TRBV29-1; CDR3aa: CSVEGSGGSTDTQYF; CDR3nt: TGCAGCGTTGAGGGTAGCGGGGGAAGCACAGATACGCAGTATTTT
j_gene: TRBJ1-5; abundance: few; d_gene: NA; v_gene: TRBV10-1; CDR3aa: CASSENGNQPQHF; CDR3nt: TGCGCCAGCAGTGAGAACGGCAATCAGCCCCAGCATTTT
j_gene: TRBJ2-7; abundance: NA; d_gene: NA; v_gene: TRBV29-1; CDR3aa: CSVGTIWDASEQYF; CDR3nt: TGCAGCGTTGGAACGATTTGGGACGCTTCCGAGCAGTACTTC
j_gene: TRBJ2-2; abundance: NA; d_gene: NA; v_gene: TRBV5-1; CDR3aa: CASSLVVAGELFF; CDR3nt: TGCGCCAGCAGCTTGGTTGTTGCCGGGGAGCTGTTTTTT
j_gene: TRBJ2-7; abundance: once; d_gene: TRBD1; v_gene: TRBV6-5; CDR3aa: CASRHRQGSYEQYF; CDR3nt: TGTGCCAGCAGACACCGACAGGGTTCCTACGAGCAGTACTTC
j_gene: TRBJ2-3; abundance: NA; d_gene: TRBD1; v_gene: TRBV5-1; CDR3aa: CASSMDRGSDTQYF; CDR3nt: TGCGCCAGCAGCATGGACAGGGGCTCGGATACGCAGTATTTT
j_gene: TRBJ1-5; abundance: NA; d_gene: NA; v_gene: TRBV6-5; CDR3aa: CASSSYRDQPQHF; CDR3nt: TGTGCCAGCAGCTCTTACAGGGATCAGCCCCAGCATTTT
j_gene: TRBJ2-7; abundance: once; d_gene: TRBD1; v_gene: TRBV19; CDR3aa: CASSLRGTAINEQYF; CDR3nt: TGTGCCAGTAGTCTCAGAGGGACAGCCATAAACGAGCAGTACTTC
j_gene: TRBJ2-1; abundance: NA; d_gene: TRBD2; v_gene: TRBV5-1; CDR3aa: CASSSSGTTFNEQFF; CDR3nt: TGCGCCAGCAGCTCTAGCGGGACCACTTTCAATGAGCAGTTCTTC
j_gene: TRBJ1-4; abundance: NA; d_gene: NA; v_gene: TRBV30; CDR3aa: CAWSSQGEKLFF; CDR3nt: TGTGCCTGGAGCTCTCAAGGCGAAAAACTGTTTTTT
j_gene: TRBJ2-7; abundance: NA; d_gene: NA; v_gene: TRBV5-8; CDR3aa: CASSLTLASSPSYEQYF; CDR3nt: TGTGCCAGCAGCCTGACCCTAGCGAGTAGCCCTTCCTACGAGCAGTACTTC